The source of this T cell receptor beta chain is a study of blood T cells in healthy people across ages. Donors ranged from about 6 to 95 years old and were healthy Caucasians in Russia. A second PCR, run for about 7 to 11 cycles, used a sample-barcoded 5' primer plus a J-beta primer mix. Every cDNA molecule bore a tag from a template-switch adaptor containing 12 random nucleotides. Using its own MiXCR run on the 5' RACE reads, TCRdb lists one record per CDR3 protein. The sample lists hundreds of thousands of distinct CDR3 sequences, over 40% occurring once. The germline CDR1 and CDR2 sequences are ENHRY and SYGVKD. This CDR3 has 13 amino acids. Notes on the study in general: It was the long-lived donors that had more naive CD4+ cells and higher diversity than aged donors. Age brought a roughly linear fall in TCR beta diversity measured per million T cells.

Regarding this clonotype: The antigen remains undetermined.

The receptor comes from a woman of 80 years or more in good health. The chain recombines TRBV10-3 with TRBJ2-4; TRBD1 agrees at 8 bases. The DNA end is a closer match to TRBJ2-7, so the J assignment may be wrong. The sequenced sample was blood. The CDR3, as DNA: TGTGCCATCAGAGGACAGGGAACCTACGAGCAGTACTTC. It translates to CAIRGQGTYEQYF.